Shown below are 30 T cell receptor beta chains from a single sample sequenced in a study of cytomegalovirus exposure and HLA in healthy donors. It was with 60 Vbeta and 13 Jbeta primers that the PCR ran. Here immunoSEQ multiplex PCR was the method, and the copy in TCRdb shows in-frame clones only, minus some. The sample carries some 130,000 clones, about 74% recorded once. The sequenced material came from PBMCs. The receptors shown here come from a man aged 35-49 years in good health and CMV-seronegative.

This CDR3 reads CAWSTGNTGELFF. CDR3 sequence (DNA): TGTGCCTGGAGTACCGGGAACACCGGGGAGCTGTTTTTT. This sequence joins TRBV30 and TRBJ2-2; no firm D call. The CDR3 sequence is 13 residues long. With 2 bases removed from V and 1 base from J, the gap between germline ends came to 5 bases. The V gene's germline CDR1 is GTSNPN and CDR2 SVGIG (reference sequence).

The CDR3 DNA follows: TGTGCCAGCAGTGAATTAACAGGGTTGGGAGAGCAGTACTTC. As protein: CASSELTGLGEQYF. The chain employs TRBV6-1 and TRBJ2-7; TRBD1 might be the D (6 bases). CDR3 length: 14 residues. V was pared by 2 bases and J by 7 bases, with 15 bases between. CDR1 and CDR2 from the germline V gene are MNHNS and SASEGT.

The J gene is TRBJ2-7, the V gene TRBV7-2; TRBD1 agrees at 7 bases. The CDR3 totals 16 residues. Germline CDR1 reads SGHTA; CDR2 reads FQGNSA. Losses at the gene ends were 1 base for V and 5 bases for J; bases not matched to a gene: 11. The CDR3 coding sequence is TGTGCCAGCAGCTTAGGGTTCACAGGGGTGTCGGACGAGCAGTACTTC. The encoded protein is CASSLGFTGVSDEQYF.

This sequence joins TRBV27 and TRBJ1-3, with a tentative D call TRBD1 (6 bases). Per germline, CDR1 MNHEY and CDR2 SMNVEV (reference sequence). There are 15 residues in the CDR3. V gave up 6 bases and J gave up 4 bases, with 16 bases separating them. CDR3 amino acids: CASRRTGFGGNTIYF. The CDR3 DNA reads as TGTGCCAGCAGACGAACAGGGTTTGGCGGAAACACCATATATTTT.

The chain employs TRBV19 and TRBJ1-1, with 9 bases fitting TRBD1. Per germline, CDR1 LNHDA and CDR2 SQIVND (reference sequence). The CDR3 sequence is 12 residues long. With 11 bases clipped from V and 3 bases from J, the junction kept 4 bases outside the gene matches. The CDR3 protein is CAARDRDTEAFF. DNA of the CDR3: TGTGCCGCCCGGGACAGGGACACTGAAGCTTTCTTT.

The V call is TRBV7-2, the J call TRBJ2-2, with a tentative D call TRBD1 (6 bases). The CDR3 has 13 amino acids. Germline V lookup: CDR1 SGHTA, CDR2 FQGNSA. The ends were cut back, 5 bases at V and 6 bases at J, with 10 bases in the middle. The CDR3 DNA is TGTGCCAGCAGCCGGGACACCGCCGGGGAGCTGTTTTTT. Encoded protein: CASSRDTAGELFF.

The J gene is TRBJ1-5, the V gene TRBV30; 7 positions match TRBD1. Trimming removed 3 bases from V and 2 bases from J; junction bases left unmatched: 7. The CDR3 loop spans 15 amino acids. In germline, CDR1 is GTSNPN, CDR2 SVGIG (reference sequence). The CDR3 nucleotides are TGTGCCTGGAGCTCCGGACAGGTCCGCAATCAGCCCCAGCATTTT. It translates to CAWSSGQVRNQPQHF.

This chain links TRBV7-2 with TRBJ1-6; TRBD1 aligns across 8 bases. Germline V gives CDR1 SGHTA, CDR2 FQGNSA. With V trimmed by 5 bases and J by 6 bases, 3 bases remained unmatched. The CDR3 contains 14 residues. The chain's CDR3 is CASSPDRANSPLHF. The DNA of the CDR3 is TGTGCCAGCAGCCCGGACAGGGCTAATTCACCCCTCCACTTT.

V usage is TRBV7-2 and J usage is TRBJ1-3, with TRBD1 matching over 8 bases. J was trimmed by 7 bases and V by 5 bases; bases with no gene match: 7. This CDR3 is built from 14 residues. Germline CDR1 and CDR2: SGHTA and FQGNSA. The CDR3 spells CASSIDRGGNTIYF. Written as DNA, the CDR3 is TGTGCCAGCAGCATCGACAGGGGCGGGAACACCATATATTTT.

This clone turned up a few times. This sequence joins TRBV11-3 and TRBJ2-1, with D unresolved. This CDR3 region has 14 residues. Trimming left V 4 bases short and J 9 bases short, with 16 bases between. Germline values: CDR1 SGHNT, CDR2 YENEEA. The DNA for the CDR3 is TGTGCCAGCAGCTACGACCCCCTAGAAATTGAGCAGTTCTTC. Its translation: CASSYDPLEIEQFF.

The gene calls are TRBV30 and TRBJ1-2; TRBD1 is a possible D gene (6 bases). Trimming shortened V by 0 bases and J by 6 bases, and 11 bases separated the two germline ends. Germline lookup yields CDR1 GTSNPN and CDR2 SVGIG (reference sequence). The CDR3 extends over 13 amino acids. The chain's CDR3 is CAWSVAGGNGYTF. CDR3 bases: TGTGCCTGGAGTGTAGCGGGGGGCAATGGCTACACCTTC. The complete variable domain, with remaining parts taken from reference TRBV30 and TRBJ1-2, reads SQTIHQWPATLVQPVGSPLSLECTVEGTSNPNLYWYRQAAGRGLQLLFYSVGIGQISSEVPQNLSASRPQDRQFILSSKKLLLSDSGFYLCAWSVAGGNGYTFGSGTRLTVV.

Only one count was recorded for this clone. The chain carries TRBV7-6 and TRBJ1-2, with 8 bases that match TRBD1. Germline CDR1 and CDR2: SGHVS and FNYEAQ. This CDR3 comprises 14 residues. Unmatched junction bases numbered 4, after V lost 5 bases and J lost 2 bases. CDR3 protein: CASSLDRGNYGYTF. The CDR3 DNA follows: TGTGCCAGCAGCCTAGACAGGGGAAACTATGGCTACACCTTC.

The CDR3 spells CASSPPGEIGEKLFF. The CDR3 DNA reads TGCGCCAGCAGCCCCCCAGGGGAGATTGGTGAAAAACTGTTTTTT. This chain connects TRBV5-1 to TRBJ1-4, with a weak D call TRBD1 (6 bases). The germline V and J ends were trimmed by 4 bases and 7 bases, with 17 bases remaining between them. The CDR3 length is 15 residues. CDR1 is SGHRS, CDR2 YFSETQ, per germline. The variable domain in full, completed from reference TRBV5-1 and TRBJ1-4, reads KAGVTQTPRYLIKTRGQQVTLSCSPISGHRSVSWYQQTPGQGLQFLFEYFSETQRNKGNFPGRFSGRQFSNSRSEMNVSTLELGDSALYLCASSPPGEIGEKLFFGSGTQLSVL.

The CDR3 sequence: CASIGGTGSGGETQYF. The CDR3, as DNA: TGCGCCAGCATCGGTGGGACAGGGTCGGGTGGGGAGACCCAGTACTTC. The genes are TRBV10-1 and TRBJ2-5; 9 nucleotides match TRBD1. The CDR3 contains 16 residues. Per the germline V gene, CDR1 is WNHNN and CDR2 is SYGVQD (reference sequence). Unmatched junction bases numbered 14, after V lost 7 bases and J lost 5 bases.

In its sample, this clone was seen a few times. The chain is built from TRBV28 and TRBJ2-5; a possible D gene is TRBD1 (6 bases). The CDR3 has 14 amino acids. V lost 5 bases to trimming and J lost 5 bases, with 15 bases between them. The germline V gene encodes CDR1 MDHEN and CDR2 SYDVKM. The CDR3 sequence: CASSEGTRRETQYF. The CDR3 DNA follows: TGTGCCAGCAGTGAAGGGACACGCAGGGAGACCCAGTACTTC.

The CDR3 nucleotides are TGCAGCGTTTCAGATCGTGCCGACAGGGCCTATGGCTACACCTTC. Translation: CSVSDRADRAYGYTF. V is TRBV29-1 and J is TRBJ1-2, with 7 bases aligning to TRBD1. V was clipped by 5 bases and J by 4 bases; unmatched bases: 13. Germline loops: CDR1 SQVTM, CDR2 ANQGSEA. This CDR3 comprises 15 residues.

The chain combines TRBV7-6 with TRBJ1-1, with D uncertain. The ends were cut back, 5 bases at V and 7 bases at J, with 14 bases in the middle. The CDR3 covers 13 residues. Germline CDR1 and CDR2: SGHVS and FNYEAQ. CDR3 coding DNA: TGTGCCAGCAGCCTCATGGAGCCAAGTGAAGCTTTCTTT. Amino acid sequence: CASSLMEPSEAFF.

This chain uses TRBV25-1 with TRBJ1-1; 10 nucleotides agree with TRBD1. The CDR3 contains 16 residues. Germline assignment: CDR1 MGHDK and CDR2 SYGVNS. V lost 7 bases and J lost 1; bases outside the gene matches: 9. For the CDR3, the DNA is TGTGCCAGCAACCGGGACAGGGGCTCCCAGAACACTGAAGCTTTCTTT. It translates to CASNRDRGSQNTEAFF.

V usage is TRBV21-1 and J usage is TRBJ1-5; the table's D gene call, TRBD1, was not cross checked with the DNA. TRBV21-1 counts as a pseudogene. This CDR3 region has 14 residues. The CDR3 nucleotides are TGTGCCAGCAGTCAGGGGGTTGGCAATCAGCCCCAGCATTTT. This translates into CASSQGVGNQPQHF.

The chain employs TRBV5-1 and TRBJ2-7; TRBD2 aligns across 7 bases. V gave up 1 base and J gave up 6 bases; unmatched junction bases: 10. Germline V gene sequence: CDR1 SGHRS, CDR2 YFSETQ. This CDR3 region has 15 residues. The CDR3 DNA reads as TGCGCCAGCAGCTTGATTGGCAGTGGGGGGGGCGAGCAGTACTTC. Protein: CASSLIGSGGGEQYF.

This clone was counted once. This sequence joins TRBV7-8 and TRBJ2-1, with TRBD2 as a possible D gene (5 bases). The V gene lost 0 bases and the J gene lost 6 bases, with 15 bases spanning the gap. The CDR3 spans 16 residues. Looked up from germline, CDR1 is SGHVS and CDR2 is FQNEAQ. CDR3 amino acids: CASSLARLANANEQFF. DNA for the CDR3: TGTGCCAGCAGCTTAGCGAGGCTAGCTAATGCCAATGAGCAGTTCTTC.

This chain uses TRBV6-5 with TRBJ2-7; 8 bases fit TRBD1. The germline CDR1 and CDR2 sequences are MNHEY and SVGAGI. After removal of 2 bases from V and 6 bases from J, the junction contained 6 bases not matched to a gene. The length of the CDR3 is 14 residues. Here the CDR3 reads CASSYDGQGSEQYF. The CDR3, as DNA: TGTGCCAGCAGTTACGATGGACAGGGATCCGAGCAGTACTTC.

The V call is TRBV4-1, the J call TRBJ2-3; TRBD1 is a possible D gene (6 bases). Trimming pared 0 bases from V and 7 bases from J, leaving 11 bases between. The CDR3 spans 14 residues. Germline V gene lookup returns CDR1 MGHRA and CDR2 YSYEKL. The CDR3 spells CASSQDRGYHTQYF. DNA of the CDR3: TGCGCCAGCAGCCAAGATAGGGGGTATCATACGCAGTATTTT.

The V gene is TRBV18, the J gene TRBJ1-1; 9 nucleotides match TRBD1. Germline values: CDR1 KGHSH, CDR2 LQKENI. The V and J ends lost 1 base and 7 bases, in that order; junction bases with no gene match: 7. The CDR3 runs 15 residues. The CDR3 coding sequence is TGTGCCAGCTCACCACTTGGACAGGGGAGTGATGAAGCTTTCTTT. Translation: CASSPLGQGSDEAFF.

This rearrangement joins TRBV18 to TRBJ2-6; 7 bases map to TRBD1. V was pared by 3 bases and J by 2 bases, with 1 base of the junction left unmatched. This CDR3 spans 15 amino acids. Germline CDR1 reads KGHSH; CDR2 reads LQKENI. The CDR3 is CASSPQGAGANVLTF. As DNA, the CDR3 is TGTGCCAGCTCACCCCAGGGGGCTGGGGCCAACGTCCTGACTTTC.

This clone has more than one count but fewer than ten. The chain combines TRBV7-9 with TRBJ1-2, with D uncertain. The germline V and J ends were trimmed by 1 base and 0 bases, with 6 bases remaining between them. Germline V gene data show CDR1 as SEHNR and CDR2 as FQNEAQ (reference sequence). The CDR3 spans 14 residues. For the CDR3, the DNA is TGTGCCAGCAGCTTAGTCCTCTCTAACTATGGCTACACCTTC. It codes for CASSLVLSNYGYTF.

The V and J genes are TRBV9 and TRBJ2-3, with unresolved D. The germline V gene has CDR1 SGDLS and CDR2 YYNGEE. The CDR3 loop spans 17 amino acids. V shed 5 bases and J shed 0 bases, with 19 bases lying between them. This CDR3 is CASSDVERVTSTDTQYF. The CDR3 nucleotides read TGTGCCAGCAGTGATGTCGAGCGCGTCACTAGCACAGATACGCAGTATTTT.

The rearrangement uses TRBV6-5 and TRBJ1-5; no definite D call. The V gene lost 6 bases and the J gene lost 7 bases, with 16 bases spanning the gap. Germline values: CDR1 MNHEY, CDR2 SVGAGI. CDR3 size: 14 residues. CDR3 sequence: CASRGGSENQPQHF. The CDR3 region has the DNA TGTGCCAGCAGGGGAGGGAGTGAGAACCAGCCCCAGCATTTT.

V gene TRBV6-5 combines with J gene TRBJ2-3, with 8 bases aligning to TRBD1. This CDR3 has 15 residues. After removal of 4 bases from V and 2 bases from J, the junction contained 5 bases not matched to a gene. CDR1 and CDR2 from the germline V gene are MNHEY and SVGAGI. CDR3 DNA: TGTGCCAGCAGTTCCAACAGGGGGTTCACAGATACGCAGTATTTT. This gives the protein CASSSNRGFTDTQYF.

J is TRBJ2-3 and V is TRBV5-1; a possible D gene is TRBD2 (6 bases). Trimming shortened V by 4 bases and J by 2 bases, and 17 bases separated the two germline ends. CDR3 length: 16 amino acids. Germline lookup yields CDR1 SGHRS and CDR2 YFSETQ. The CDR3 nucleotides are TGCGCCAGCAGCCTAGCTAGCGTCATCGCCACAGATACGCAGTATTTT. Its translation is CASSLASVIATDTQYF. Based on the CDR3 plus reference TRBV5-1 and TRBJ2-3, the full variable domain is KAGVTQTPRYLIKTRGQQVTLSCSPISGHRSVSWYQQTPGQGLQFLFEYFSETQRNKGNFPGRFSGRQFSNSRSEMNVSTLELGDSALYLCASSLASVIATDTQYFGPGTRLTVL.